The T cell receptor (beta chain) under discussion was sequenced for a study of human T cells and chemical hapten exposure. TCRdb fed the RACE reads into MiXCR, producing one record per CDR3 protein. The table lists some 330,000 distinct CDR3 sequences, around 5% of them singletons. Sample time point: pre-sensitization, week 0. Stated treatment: therapeutic diphenylcyclopropenone sensitization with weekly scalp DPC. Germline V gene sequence: CDR1 DFQATT, CDR2 SNEGSKA (reference sequence). CDR3 length equals 13 residues. The V gene lost 7 bases and the J gene lost 1 base, with 14 bases spanning the gap. This clonotype was observed a few times.

The TCR comes from a woman younger than 35 with alopecia areata. Some clones in this sample may be carry-over from other donors' samples. The sequencing used whole blood, collected in connection with sensitization to the hapten diphenylcyclopropenone (DPC). J is TRBJ2-7 and V is TRBV20-1; no reliable D call. The CDR3 sequence: CSDLTRESYEQYF. The CDR3 bases are TGCAGTGACCTGACAAGGGAATCCTACGAGCAGTACTTC.